The next 5 T cell receptor beta chains were all read from a single sample in a study of shared clonotypes between healthy human individuals. CD8 cells regarded as naive lacked CD45RO, were positively chosen for CCR7, and omitted terminally differentiated effector memory CD45RA+ cells. Some clones are missing from TCRdb's copy, which holds only in-frame ones; the method was immunoSEQ multiplex PCR. The sample carries roughly 590,000 clones, roughly 96% recorded once. Sequences were obtained from naive CD8+ T cells sorted from blood. Source of these receptors: a woman aged 25 to 39 in good health.

V is TRBV27 and J is TRBJ2-7; 7 bases match TRBD2. This CDR3 spans 15 amino acids. Germline CDR1 MNHEY, CDR2 SMNVEV (reference sequence). V lost 4 bases, J lost 3 bases, and 9 bases stayed unmatched. CDR3 in DNA: TGTGCCAGCAGTTCTCTCGCTAGCGGCTACTACGAGCAGTACTTC. This encodes CASSSLASGYYEQYF.

The chain joins TRBV7-8 to TRBJ1-1; D not resolved. The V gene's germline CDR1 is SGHVS and CDR2 FQNEAQ. Trimming removed 5 bases at V and 1 base at J, with 8 bases between. CDR3 length: 13 residues. The CDR3: CASSPGRNTEAFF. CDR3 DNA: TGTGCCAGCAGCCCCGGACGGAACACTGAAGCTTTCTTT.

The genes are TRBV27 and TRBJ2-1, with a weak D call TRBD2 (6 bases). Trimming stripped 6 bases from V and 1 base from J, with 13 bases between. This CDR3 is built from 15 residues. Germline V gene sequence: CDR1 MNHEY, CDR2 SMNVEV (reference sequence). As DNA, the CDR3 is TGTGCCAGCAGCAATCAAGCGGGTTCCTACAATGAGCAGTTCTTC. Translated, it gives CASSNQAGSYNEQFF.

This clone was detected once. J is TRBJ2-7 and V is TRBV7-2; 8 bases fit TRBD2. V was pared by 3 bases and J by 4 bases, with 5 bases of the junction left unmatched. From germline, CDR1 is SGHTA and CDR2 FQGNSA. The CDR3 extends over 14 amino acids. CDR3 sequence reads: CASSFPGLEYEQYF. CDR3 nucleotide sequence: TGTGCCAGCAGCTTCCCGGGACTAGAGTACGAGCAGTACTTC.

The chain uses TRBV4-1 and TRBJ1-4; D is ambiguous. Germline V gene sequence: CDR1 MGHRA, CDR2 YSYEKL. CDR3 length equals 15 residues. V was trimmed by 5 bases and J by 3 bases, leaving 13 bases between them. The CDR3 region has the DNA TGCGCCAGCAGCTCCACCGGCAGCCCTAATGAAAAACTGTTTTTT. Translating gives CASSSTGSPNEKLFF.